Listed below are T cell receptor beta chains from one sample, sequenced in a study of blood T cell repertoires in COVID-19. This table comes from immunoSEQ multiplex PCR, and its TCRdb copy is limited to in-frame clones, with some not included. The sample has around 330,000 clones, 75% to 90% seen once. The source material was PBMCs or T cells enriched from blood (not recorded which). These receptor sequences come from a man aged 55 to 70 who had recovered from COVID-19. CDR3s include the opening cysteine and the closing phenylalanine or tryptophan.

>TRBJ2-7|TRBV27
CASSSVIHPGQGSSEQYF
>TRBJ2-4|TRBV20-1
CSASYQGRKYF
>TRBJ1-6|TRBV5-1
CASSLDGQGGSPLHF
>TRBJ1-5|TRBV19
CASSSKTKSGNQPQHF
>TRBJ2-1|TRBV19
CASSSRLAGVSDEQFF
>TRBJ2-2|TRBV4-3
CASSQGPSGAGELFF
>TRBJ2-1|TRBV7-3
CASSFNRGSYNEQFF
>TRBJ2-1|TRBV19
CASSIAPGTYNEQFF
>TRBJ2-1|TRBV28
CASSLLSGRAYNEQFF
>TRBJ2-7|TRBV19
CASSTGGTSGSYEQYF
>TRBJ1-1|TRBV7-6
CASSSSSGVREAFF
>TRBJ2-3|TRBV11-3
CASSSFNTDTQYF
>TRBJ2-1|TRBV7-2
CAGGGRGGYNEQFF
>TRBJ2-5|TRBV5-1
CASSLWGEETQYF
>TRBJ1-5|TRBV5-1
CASSLTADQPQHF
>TRBJ2-1|TRBV7-9
CASSLEGWTSGNHLNEQFF
>TRBJ1-4|TRBV11-2
CASSPSGRGVGEKLFF
>TRBJ2-1|TRBV5-1
CASSLVGQGYNEQFF
>TRBJ2-3|TRBV4-3
CASSQDPSSGDTQYF
>TRBJ1-1|TRBV5-1
CASSGWGDTEAFF
>TRBJ2-7|TRBV30
CAWNGGRGDYEQYF
>TRBJ2-1|TRBV27
CASRGAGARRAEVTYNEQFF
>TRBJ2-5|TRBV23-1
CASSARGETQYF
>TRBJ2-5|TRBV3-1/TRBV3-2
CASSHFGSGDGQYF
>TRBJ2-3|TRBV5-4
CASSHRGTGGTDTQYF
>TRBJ1-2|TRBV18
CASSPTTDPHYGYTF
>TRBJ2-1|TRBV11-2
CASSHGTGLAGSYEQFF
>TRBJ2-7|TRBV7-2
CASSSGQGANEQYF
>TRBJ2-7|TRBV7-2
CASSLGSLAGAYEQYF
>TRBJ2-1|TRBV4-1
CASSQDGPGLTYNEQFF
>TRBJ2-3|TRBV11-3
CASSPGLSTDTQYF
>TRBJ2-5|TRBV6-5
CASSYSRGGETQYF
>TRBJ2-1|TRBV15
CATSFRLAGGYNEQFF
>TRBJ1-1|TRBV14
CASSPPWRGSTEAFF
>TRBJ2-5|TRBV21-1
CAKKDREYPGETQYF
>TRBJ1-1|TRBV7-2
CASSLGGRSSYTEAFF
>TRBJ2-1|TRBV7-9
CASSFRSGRDDEQFF
>TRBJ2-7|TRBV2
CASGLAETYEQYF
>TRBJ2-2|TRBV7-2
CASSSLGLAGGEVGELFF
>TRBJ2-1|TRBV6-4
CASSASGNRNEQFF
>TRBJ2-3|TRBV7-9
CASSTSGSTDTQYF
>TRBJ2-7|TRBV19
CASSMTGHTEQYF
>TRBJ1-1|TRBV2
CASRTRGNTEAFF
>TRBJ1-4|TRBV28
CASRVLDTGGVKLFF
>TRBJ2-7|TRBV9
CASSGKKGIDEQYF
>TRBJ2-5|TRBV9
CASSQGYTWETQYF
>TRBJ2-3|TRBV19
CASSIGLAGSGDTQYF
>TRBJ1-1|TRBV4-3
CASSQVGARTEAFF
>TRBJ1-1|TRBV5-8
CASRPTGLNTEAFF